This TCR beta chain appears in the sequencing data of a study of T cells in Graves' hyperthyroidism and ophthalmopathy. Study-wide findings and caveats: Most thyroid-expanded clonotypes above 0.001 were also found in blood.

TCR beta CDR3 regions were amplified from RNA transcripts. The TCR CDR3 first-round RT-PCR relied on the HTBI primer set. TCRdb ran MiXCR on the multiplex PCR reads and lists one entry per CDR3 protein. Among around 560,000 distinct CDR3 sequences, around 15% were seen once, and the ten largest hold approximately 20%. Patients were aged 18 to 65, had disease duration under 2 months, and had newly diagnosed hyperthyroidism. The V segment lost 4 bases and the J segment 4 bases; nucleotides outside the gene matches: 15. The CDR3 has 16 residues. Germline V lookup: CDR1 GTSNPN, CDR2 SVGIG (reference sequence). This clonotype was seen a few times. Its cognate antigen is unknown.

This TCR was sampled from a woman aged 18-29 years with Graves' hyperthyroidism. This rearrangement joins TRBV30 to TRBJ1-2; 7 bases line up with TRBD1. The sequenced material came from blood. The CDR3 nucleotides read TGTGCCTGGACCAAACTAAGACAGGGTTCGGGCTATGGCTACACCTTC. It codes for CAWTKLRQGSGYGYTF.